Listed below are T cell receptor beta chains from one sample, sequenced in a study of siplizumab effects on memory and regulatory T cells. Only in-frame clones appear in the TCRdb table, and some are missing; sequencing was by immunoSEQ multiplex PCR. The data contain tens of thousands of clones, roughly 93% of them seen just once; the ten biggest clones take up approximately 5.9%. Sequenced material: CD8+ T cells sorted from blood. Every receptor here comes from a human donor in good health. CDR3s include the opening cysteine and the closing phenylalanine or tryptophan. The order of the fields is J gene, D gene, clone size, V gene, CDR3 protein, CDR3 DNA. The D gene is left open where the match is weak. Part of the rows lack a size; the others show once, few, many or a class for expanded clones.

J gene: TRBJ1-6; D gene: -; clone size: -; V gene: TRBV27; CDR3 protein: CASSYGTRNSPLHF; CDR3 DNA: TGTGCCAGCAGTTATGGGACACGGAATTCACCCCTCCACTTT
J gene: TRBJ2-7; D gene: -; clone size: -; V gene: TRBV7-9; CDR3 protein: CASTGLQIYEQYF; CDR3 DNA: TGTGCCAGCACGGGACTCCAGATATACGAGCAGTACTTC
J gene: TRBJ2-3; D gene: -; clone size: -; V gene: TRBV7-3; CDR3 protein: CASSLEPGTDTQYF; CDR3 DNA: TGTGCCAGCAGCTTAGAACCGGGCACAGATACGCAGTATTTT
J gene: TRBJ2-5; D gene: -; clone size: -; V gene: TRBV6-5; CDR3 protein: CASSRQWGQETQYF; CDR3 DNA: TGTGCCAGCAGTAGACAGTGGGGTCAGGAGACCCAGTACTTC
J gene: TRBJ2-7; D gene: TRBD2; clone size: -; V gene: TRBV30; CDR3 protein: CAWSSSGEQYF; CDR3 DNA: TGTGCCTGGAGCTCTAGCGGCGAGCAGTACTTC
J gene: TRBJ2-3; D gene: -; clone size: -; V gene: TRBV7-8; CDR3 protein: CASSPLMGGPTDTQYF; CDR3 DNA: TGTGCCAGCAGCCCACTCATGGGGGGGCCGACAGATACGCAGTATTTT
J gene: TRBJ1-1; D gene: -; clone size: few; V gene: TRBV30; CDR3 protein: CAWSPRGGWDTEAFF; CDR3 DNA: TGTGCCTGGAGTCCCCGGGGAGGGTGGGACACTGAAGCTTTCTTT
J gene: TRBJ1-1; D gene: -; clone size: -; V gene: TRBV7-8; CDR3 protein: CASSWDRNTEAFF; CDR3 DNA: TGTGCCAGCAGCTGGGACCGCAACACTGAAGCTTTCTTT
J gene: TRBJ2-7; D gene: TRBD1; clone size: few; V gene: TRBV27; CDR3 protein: CASSPGQAYEQYF; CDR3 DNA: TGTGCCAGCAGTCCCGGACAGGCCTACGAGCAGTACTTC
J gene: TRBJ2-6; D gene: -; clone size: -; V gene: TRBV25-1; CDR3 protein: CASSAGAGANVLTF; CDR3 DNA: TGTGCCAGCAGTGCTGGGGCTGGGGCCAACGTCCTGACTTTC
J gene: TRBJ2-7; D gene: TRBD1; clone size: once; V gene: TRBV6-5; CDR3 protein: CASFGQGNEQYF; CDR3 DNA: TGTGCCAGCTTCGGACAGGGAAACGAGCAGTACTTC
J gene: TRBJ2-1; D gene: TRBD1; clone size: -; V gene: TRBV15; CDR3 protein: CATRVTGAFYNEQFF; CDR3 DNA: TGTGCCACCAGGGTCACAGGGGCGTTTTACAATGAGCAGTTCTTC
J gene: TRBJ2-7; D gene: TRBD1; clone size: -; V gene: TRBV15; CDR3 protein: CATSRELGGLYEQYF; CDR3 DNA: TGTGCCACCAGCAGAGAATTAGGGGGCCTTTACGAGCAGTACTTC